The source of this T cell receptor (beta chain) is a study of blood T cells in healthy people across ages. Study as a whole: Per every two T cells, about one barcoded beta molecule was captured by template switching. Study-wide results and caveats: Donor CMV status was unknown, possibly confounding expanded clonotype changes. Since the PBMCs were unsorted, naive and antigen-experienced cells could not be conclusively compared.

This clonotype has a handful of counts. Its antigen is as yet unknown. The second PCR ran roughly 6 to 11 cycles with a sample-barcoded 5' primer and J-beta primers. TCRdb passed the 5' RACE reads through MiXCR, listing each CDR3 protein once. In the table there are approximately 800,000 distinct CDR3 sequences, roughly 46% of which are singletons. The CDR3 sequence is 14 residues long. Trimming shortened V by 3 bases and J by 0 bases, and 7 bases separated the two germline ends. CDR1 MNHEY and CDR2 SMNVEV come from the germline V gene (reference sequence). The source of this sequence is a man at least 80 years old in good health. The rearrangement links TRBV27 to TRBJ2-3; no clear D gene. Sequencing input: blood. The chain's CDR3 is CASSFGISTDTQYF. CDR3 DNA: TGTGCCAGCAGTTTTGGAATTAGCACAGATACGCAGTATTTT.